This is a list of T cell receptor beta chains from one sample in a study of OX40 agonist ivuxolimab in advanced cancers. Sequencing was performed with immunoSEQ multiplex PCR; in TCRdb, only in-frame clones are kept and a portion is missing. The table includes tens of thousands of clones, 70% to 90% detected once. Source: CD4+ or CD8+ T cells sorted from blood, taken in a trial of the OX40 agonist ivuxolimab. The receptors were sampled from an adult with an advanced solid tumor such as melanoma, head and neck, liver or kidney cancer. Both conserved end residues are part of each CDR3.

v_call: TRBV20-1
j_call: TRBJ2-7
cdr3_aa: CSARGVEQYF

v_call: TRBV6-5
j_call: TRBJ2-7
cdr3_aa: CASSHNREQYF

v_call: TRBV4-1
j_call: TRBJ2-3
cdr3_aa: CASSDPSGADTQYF

v_call: TRBV9
j_call: TRBJ2-1
cdr3_aa: CASSVGGGAYNEQFF

v_call: TRBV5-1
j_call: TRBJ2-5
cdr3_aa: CASSFGTVQETQYF

v_call: TRBV11-3
j_call: TRBJ2-1
cdr3_aa: CASSQSGGRASNEQFF

v_call: TRBV7-2
j_call: TRBJ2-7
cdr3_aa: CASSLAMDSSYEQYF

v_call: TRBV29-1
j_call: TRBJ1-1
cdr3_aa: CSVDRWRQGGTEAFF

v_call: TRBV5-1
j_call: TRBJ2-3
cdr3_aa: CASSLTLAGAKHTQYF

v_call: TRBV7-8
j_call: TRBJ1-6
cdr3_aa: CASSLPGQGTSALHF

v_call: TRBV7-2
j_call: TRBJ1-1
cdr3_aa: CASSLGQRRAFF

v_call: TRBV7-3
j_call: TRBJ1-2
cdr3_aa: CASSAFRDRGGYTF

v_call: TRBV14
j_call: .
cdr3_aa: CASSPWTGSVEQYF

v_call: TRBV19
j_call: TRBJ2-7
cdr3_aa: CASSRPTGGSYEQYF

v_call: TRBV19
j_call: TRBJ2-3
cdr3_aa: CASSQGGEFFTDTQYF

v_call: TRBV2
j_call: TRBJ2-1
cdr3_aa: CASSATSGGPRDRKQFF

v_call: TRBV10-3
j_call: TRBJ2-1
cdr3_aa: CAISEAASGDNEQFF

v_call: TRBV7-2
j_call: TRBJ1-6
cdr3_aa: CASSPGVNSPLHF

v_call: TRBV5-1
j_call: TRBJ1-2
cdr3_aa: CASSLDGASYTF

v_call: TRBV2
j_call: TRBJ2-3
cdr3_aa: CASSGQGSGTDTQYF

v_call: TRBV19
j_call: TRBJ1-5
cdr3_aa: CASSPPGQYNQPQHF

v_call: TRBV28
j_call: TRBJ1-1
cdr3_aa: CASSPSDTEAFF

v_call: TRBV4-3
j_call: TRBJ2-3
cdr3_aa: CASSPTLYWPGGPQDTQYF

v_call: TRBV18
j_call: TRBJ1-2
cdr3_aa: CASSWDRGNYGYTF

v_call: TRBV4-1
j_call: TRBJ2-3
cdr3_aa: CASSLRQSTSTDTQYF

v_call: TRBV7-6
j_call: TRBJ2-5
cdr3_aa: CASSSISEETQYF

v_call: TRBV7-8
j_call: TRBJ1-6
cdr3_aa: CASSFTGVRGALHF

v_call: TRBV14
j_call: TRBJ1-6
cdr3_aa: CASSHPGQGATALHF

v_call: TRBV11-1
j_call: TRBJ2-7
cdr3_aa: CASSLSVAGGYEQYF

v_call: TRBV28
j_call: TRBJ2-7
cdr3_aa: CASTSVDQHRGRQYF

v_call: TRBV19
j_call: TRBJ1-3
cdr3_aa: CASSILGTGLTGNTIYF

v_call: TRBV18
j_call: TRBJ2-3
cdr3_aa: CASSPSTDTQYF

v_call: TRBV7-9
j_call: TRBJ1-4
cdr3_aa: CASSLLGTNEKLFF

v_call: TRBV11-2
j_call: TRBJ2-5
cdr3_aa: CASSSAGTSGGVQETQYF

v_call: TRBV19
j_call: TRBJ2-1
cdr3_aa: CASSPDDGSYNEQFF

v_call: TRBV6-5
j_call: TRBJ2-3
cdr3_aa: CASRGGGGSTDTQYF

v_call: TRBV18
j_call: TRBJ1-2
cdr3_aa: CASSPAGGNYGYTF

v_call: TRBV9
j_call: TRBJ2-5
cdr3_aa: CASSVKSQQETQYF

v_call: TRBV29-1
j_call: TRBJ1-2
cdr3_aa: CSVEDQGGGYTF

v_call: TRBV30
j_call: TRBJ1-1
cdr3_aa: CAWSPMTNTEAFF

v_call: TRBV2
j_call: TRBJ1-3
cdr3_aa: CASSAVRSGNTIYF

v_call: TRBV7-2
j_call: TRBJ1-2
cdr3_aa: CASSLDRGGGYTF

v_call: TRBV5-8
j_call: TRBJ1-4
cdr3_aa: CASSLQGGKDEKLFF